A selection of T cell receptor beta chains follows, all from one sample in a study of cytomegalovirus exposure and HLA in healthy donors. The data were produced by immunoSEQ multiplex PCR, yet TCRdb's version contains in-frame clones alone and is incomplete. The sample records about 140,000 clones, 75% to 85% being singletons. The sequenced material came from PBMCs. These receptors all stem from a woman between 18 and 29 years old in good health and CMV-seropositive. Each CDR3 is given with its conserved first and last residue. Fields, in order: D gene, V gene, clone size, J gene, CDR3 DNA, CDR3 protein. The D gene is left open where the match is weak. Clone size appears in some rows only: once, few, many, or a class for an expanded clone.

d_call: -; v_call: TRBV5-4; clone_size: once; j_call: TRBJ2-1; cdr3_nt: TGTGCCAGCAGCACCAGGGTACACAATGAGCAGTTCTTC; cdr3_aa: CASSTRVHNEQFF
d_call: TRBD1; v_call: TRBV5-1; clone_size: -; j_call: TRBJ1-1; cdr3_nt: TGCGCCAGCAGCAGACCCCCGGGACAGGGGTTGAACACTGAAGCTTTCTTT; cdr3_aa: CASSRPPGQGLNTEAFF
d_call: -; v_call: TRBV5-4; clone_size: -; j_call: TRBJ1-1; cdr3_nt: TGTGCCAGCAGCTTGGGTCCGGGGAACACTGAAGCTTTCTTT; cdr3_aa: CASSLGPGNTEAFF
d_call: TRBD2; v_call: TRBV11-3; clone_size: -; j_call: TRBJ2-1; cdr3_nt: TGTGCCAGCAGCCCGTATCTTAGCGGGGGGGCGGGTGAGCAGTTCTTC; cdr3_aa: CASSPYLSGGAGEQFF
d_call: TRBD1; v_call: TRBV27; clone_size: -; j_call: TRBJ1-4; cdr3_nt: TGTGCCAGCAGTTTCCGGACAGGGGGTCTTAATGAAAAACTGTTTTTT; cdr3_aa: CASSFRTGGLNEKLFF
d_call: TRBD1; v_call: TRBV5-1; clone_size: -; j_call: TRBJ1-2; cdr3_nt: TGCGCCAGCAGCTCCGGGACAGGGCGCTATGGCTACACCTTC; cdr3_aa: CASSSGTGRYGYTF
d_call: TRBD1; v_call: TRBV5-1; clone_size: -; j_call: TRBJ1-6; cdr3_nt: TGCGCCAGCAGCCCTGTGAGGGACAGGGGAAATTCACCCCTCCACTTT; cdr3_aa: CASSPVRDRGNSPLHF
d_call: TRBD1; v_call: TRBV5-1; clone_size: -; j_call: TRBJ2-4; cdr3_nt: TGCGCCAGCAGGCGGACAGGGGGAGACATTCAGTACTTC; cdr3_aa: CASRRTGGDIQYF
d_call: TRBD1; v_call: TRBV20-1; clone_size: -; j_call: TRBJ1-1; cdr3_nt: TGCAGTGCTTCCGACAGGGGATCAGCTTTCTTT; cdr3_aa: CSASDRGSAFF
d_call: -; v_call: TRBV6-1; clone_size: once; j_call: TRBJ1-1; cdr3_nt: TGTGCCAGCAATAAGATACAGGGCACTGAAGCTTTCTTT; cdr3_aa: CASNKIQGTEAFF
d_call: TRBD1; v_call: TRBV6-5; clone_size: -; j_call: TRBJ2-2; cdr3_nt: TGTGCCAGCAGCCAGGACAGGGGCACCGGGGAGCTGTTTTTT; cdr3_aa: CASSQDRGTGELFF
d_call: TRBD1; v_call: TRBV28; clone_size: -; j_call: TRBJ2-7; cdr3_nt: TGTGCCAGCAGGGGTTGGGGGACAGCACCTTACGAGCAGTACTTC; cdr3_aa: CASRGWGTAPYEQYF
d_call: TRBD2; v_call: TRBV11-3; clone_size: -; j_call: TRBJ2-1; cdr3_nt: TGTGCCAGCAGTCGGGGGGGGAGTAATGAGCAGTTCTTC; cdr3_aa: CASSRGGSNEQFF
d_call: TRBD2; v_call: TRBV2; clone_size: -; j_call: TRBJ2-5; cdr3_nt: TGTGCCAGCAGTGGGGGGGGAGAGACCCAGTACTTC; cdr3_aa: CASSGGGETQYF
d_call: TRBD1; v_call: TRBV7-2; clone_size: few; j_call: TRBJ2-5; cdr3_nt: TGTGCCAGCAGCTTACAATCGGGACAGGGCCATACCCAGTACTTC; cdr3_aa: CASSLQSGQGHTQYF
d_call: TRBD1; v_call: TRBV6-5; clone_size: -; j_call: TRBJ1-2; cdr3_nt: TGTGCCAGCACCTCACAGGGGGACTACTATGGCTACACCTTC; cdr3_aa: CASTSQGDYYGYTF
d_call: TRBD1; v_call: TRBV28; clone_size: -; j_call: TRBJ2-5; cdr3_nt: TGTGCCAGCAGTTTCGACAGGGTAGTTGAGACCCAGTACTTC; cdr3_aa: CASSFDRVVETQYF
d_call: TRBD1; v_call: TRBV6-1; clone_size: -; j_call: TRBJ2-3; cdr3_nt: TGTGCCAGCAGTCAAGACAGGGGTACGCAGTATTTT; cdr3_aa: CASSQDRGTQYF
d_call: -; v_call: TRBV28; clone_size: once; j_call: TRBJ1-5; cdr3_nt: TGTGCCAGCAGTCACAGCATCAAGGGAGATAGCAATCAGCCCCAGCATTTT; cdr3_aa: CASSHSIKGDSNQPQHF
d_call: TRBD1; v_call: TRBV5-1; clone_size: -; j_call: TRBJ2-5; cdr3_nt: TGCGCCAGCAGCCTTACAGGGGGCGCGGGAGAGACCCAGTACTTC; cdr3_aa: CASSLTGGAGETQYF
d_call: -; v_call: TRBV18; clone_size: once; j_call: TRBJ2-7; cdr3_nt: TGTGCCAGCTCACCACGGACACCTCAAGAGCAGTACTTC; cdr3_aa: CASSPRTPQEQYF
d_call: TRBD1; v_call: TRBV4-1; clone_size: once; j_call: TRBJ1-2; cdr3_nt: TGCGCCAGCAGCCAAACCCCGGGACAGGTCGGAATTGGCTACACCTTC; cdr3_aa: CASSQTPGQVGIGYTF
d_call: -; v_call: TRBV7-9; clone_size: -; j_call: TRBJ1-4; cdr3_nt: TGTGCCAGCAGCTTAGGGCAGGCTGCAACTAATGAAAAACTGTTTTTT; cdr3_aa: CASSLGQAATNEKLFF
d_call: TRBD1; v_call: TRBV18; clone_size: -; j_call: TRBJ1-1; cdr3_nt: TGTGCCAGCTCTCGTGGACAGGGCTTGAACACTGAAGCTTTCTTT; cdr3_aa: CASSRGQGLNTEAFF
d_call: -; v_call: TRBV7-8; clone_size: -; j_call: TRBJ2-6; cdr3_nt: TGTGCCAGCAGCAGAGACTTCTGGGCCAACGTCCTGACTTTC; cdr3_aa: CASSRDFWANVLTF
d_call: TRBD1; v_call: TRBV11-2; clone_size: few; j_call: TRBJ2-7; cdr3_nt: TGTGCCAGCAGCTCCCGGGACAGGGGCGAGCAGTACTTC; cdr3_aa: CASSSRDRGEQYF
d_call: -; v_call: TRBV6-6; clone_size: -; j_call: TRBJ1-5; cdr3_nt: TGTGCCAGCAGCTATACAGCGGTCAATCAGCCCCAGCATTTT; cdr3_aa: CASSYTAVNQPQHF
d_call: TRBD1; v_call: TRBV6-5; clone_size: -; j_call: TRBJ1-1; cdr3_nt: TGTGCCAGCAGTTCCCCCACAGGGGGCACTGAAGCTTTCTTT; cdr3_aa: CASSSPTGGTEAFF
d_call: TRBD1; v_call: TRBV11-2; clone_size: -; j_call: TRBJ1-1; cdr3_nt: TGTGCCAGCAGCCCACTCTCAACAGGGGGCAACACTGAAGCTTTCTTT; cdr3_aa: CASSPLSTGGNTEAFF
d_call: TRBD1; v_call: TRBV6-5; clone_size: -; j_call: TRBJ1-1; cdr3_nt: TGTGCCAGCAGTGACAGGGGGCTGAACACTGAAGCTTTCTTT; cdr3_aa: CASSDRGLNTEAFF
d_call: TRBD1; v_call: TRBV6-5; clone_size: -; j_call: TRBJ2-4; cdr3_nt: TGTGCCAGCAGTGACAGGGGGGAAAACATTCAGTACTTC; cdr3_aa: CASSDRGENIQYF
d_call: TRBD2; v_call: TRBV6-6; clone_size: -; j_call: TRBJ2-5; cdr3_nt: TGTGCCAGCAGCCGGGGGGAACAAGAGACCCAGTACTTC; cdr3_aa: CASSRGEQETQYF
d_call: -; v_call: TRBV5-5; clone_size: -; j_call: TRBJ2-2; cdr3_nt: TGTGCCAGCAGCCCGAAAACTACACTAAACGGGGAGCTGTTTTTT; cdr3_aa: CASSPKTTLNGELFF
d_call: TRBD1; v_call: TRBV6-1; clone_size: -; j_call: TRBJ2-7; cdr3_nt: TGTGCCAGCACTTGGACAGGGGGCGGCTACGAGCAGTACTTC; cdr3_aa: CASTWTGGGYEQYF
d_call: -; v_call: TRBV18; clone_size: -; j_call: TRBJ1-2; cdr3_nt: TGTGCCAGCTCACCAGGCAGGGGCTACACCTTC; cdr3_aa: CASSPGRGYTF
d_call: -; v_call: TRBV23-1; clone_size: -; j_call: TRBJ1-1; cdr3_nt: TGCGCCAGCTCACCCGCGGAGAGGTGGGTGAACACTGAAGCTTTCTTT; cdr3_aa: CASSPAERWVNTEAFF
d_call: TRBD1; v_call: TRBV7-9; clone_size: once; j_call: TRBJ2-5; cdr3_nt: TGTGCCAGCAGCTTAGTCGGGGACAGTAAAGAGACCCAGTACTTC; cdr3_aa: CASSLVGDSKETQYF
d_call: -; v_call: TRBV5-1; clone_size: -; j_call: TRBJ1-1; cdr3_nt: TGCGCCAGCACCCAAGCCCAGGGGAACACTGAAGCTTTCTTT; cdr3_aa: CASTQAQGNTEAFF
d_call: TRBD2; v_call: TRBV6-1; clone_size: few; j_call: TRBJ2-5; cdr3_nt: TGTGCCAGCAGTGCTAGCCGCGGGGGAGTGGAGACCCAGTACTTC; cdr3_aa: CASSASRGGVETQYF
d_call: -; v_call: TRBV5-4; clone_size: once; j_call: TRBJ2-7; cdr3_nt: TGTGCCAGCAGCTTGGGGAGGGAGCCCGAGCAGTACTTC; cdr3_aa: CASSLGREPEQYF
d_call: TRBD1; v_call: TRBV28; clone_size: -; j_call: TRBJ2-1; cdr3_nt: TGTGCCAGCAGTACTTCTCACCGGACAGGGCTATCCAATGAGCAGTTCTTC; cdr3_aa: CASSTSHRTGLSNEQFF
d_call: TRBD2; v_call: TRBV4-1; clone_size: once; j_call: TRBJ2-7; cdr3_nt: TGCGCCAGCAGCCAAGGACTAGCGGGGACAACCTACGAGCAGTACTTC; cdr3_aa: CASSQGLAGTTYEQYF
d_call: -; v_call: TRBV2; clone_size: -; j_call: TRBJ1-5; cdr3_nt: TGTGCCAGCAGTGTGGGTCAGGGGAGTCAGCCCCAGCATTTT; cdr3_aa: CASSVGQGSQPQHF
d_call: -; v_call: TRBV2; clone_size: -; j_call: TRBJ2-5; cdr3_nt: TGTGCCAGCAGGGAGGGGGGGGGCCAAGAGACCCAGTACTTC; cdr3_aa: CASREGGGQETQYF
d_call: TRBD2; v_call: TRBV7-7; clone_size: once; j_call: TRBJ2-3; cdr3_nt: TGTGCCAGCAGCCCAGATAGCGGGGGGGCCAACACAGATACGCAGTATTTT; cdr3_aa: CASSPDSGGANTDTQYF
d_call: -; v_call: TRBV6-1; clone_size: -; j_call: TRBJ1-5; cdr3_nt: TGTGCCAGCAGTGAATTTTCAATGGGGGCAGGGGTCAATCAGCCCCAGCATTTT; cdr3_aa: CASSEFSMGAGVNQPQHF
d_call: TRBD1; v_call: TRBV2; clone_size: few; j_call: TRBJ1-2; cdr3_nt: TGTGCCAGCACGCCCTCACAGGGGCCGAACTATGGCTACACCTTC; cdr3_aa: CASTPSQGPNYGYTF
d_call: -; v_call: TRBV5-8; clone_size: -; j_call: TRBJ1-3; cdr3_nt: TGTGCCAGCAGCTTAGGTCGGGGATCTGGAAACACCATATATTTT; cdr3_aa: CASSLGRGSGNTIYF
d_call: -; v_call: TRBV28; clone_size: many; j_call: TRBJ2-7; cdr3_nt: TGTGCCAGCAGTTTAATCCCTTCCTACGAGCAGTACTTC; cdr3_aa: CASSLIPSYEQYF
d_call: -; v_call: TRBV6-1; clone_size: -; j_call: TRBJ2-4; cdr3_nt: TGTGCCAGCACCTTAGACGGAGGGGCCAAAAACATTCAGTACTTC; cdr3_aa: CASTLDGGAKNIQYF
d_call: TRBD1; v_call: TRBV7-2; clone_size: few; j_call: TRBJ1-1; cdr3_nt: TGTGCCAGCAGCTTAGGGACAGGGAACACTGAAGCTTTCTTT; cdr3_aa: CASSLGTGNTEAFF
d_call: -; v_call: TRBV5-1; clone_size: -; j_call: TRBJ2-2; cdr3_nt: TGCGCCAGCAGCTTGGATGGACACCAGAACACCGGGGAGCTGTTTTTT; cdr3_aa: CASSLDGHQNTGELFF
d_call: -; v_call: TRBV7-9; clone_size: -; j_call: TRBJ1-4; cdr3_nt: TGTGCCAGCGGCCTGGGGCCAACTAATGAAAAACTGTTTTTT; cdr3_aa: CASGLGPTNEKLFF
d_call: -; v_call: TRBV27; clone_size: -; j_call: TRBJ2-7; cdr3_nt: TGTGCCAGCAGTTTATACGGACAGTCCTACGAGCAGTACTTC; cdr3_aa: CASSLYGQSYEQYF